The 26 T cell receptor beta chains below come from one sample, sequenced in a study of post-analysis software for immune sequencing data. The antigens for these receptors are not known. Broader study findings: The study found TRBV5-6, TRBV5-1 and TRBV20-1 among about five TRBV segments more frequent in patients than controls.

Unique molecular identifiers were carried by the TCR beta cDNA libraries. TCRdb reprocessed the PCR reads with MiXCR, giving one entry per CDR3 protein. The sample includes 700,000 to 800,000 distinct CDR3 sequences, 25% to 30% of them seen just once. The sequenced material came from blood. These receptors all stem from a girl between 5 and 17 years old with multiple sclerosis.

This clonotype was seen a handful of times. This rearrangement joins TRBV5-1 to TRBJ2-1; 8 bases align to TRBD2. Germline lookup yields CDR1 SGHRS and CDR2 YFSETQ. CDR3 length equals 15 residues. The junction had 2 bases not matched to a gene; V was cut back by 3 bases and J by 0 bases. DNA of the CDR3: TGCGCCAGCAGCTCGACTAGCGCCTCCTACAATGAGCAGTTCTTC. Translated: CASSSTSASYNEQFF.

At least ten counts were recorded for this clonotype. The V call is TRBV3-1, the J call TRBJ1-2; 7 bases line up with TRBD1. This CDR3 spans 15 amino acids. CDR1 is LGHDT and CDR2 is YNNKEL in the germline V gene (reference sequence). Losses at the gene ends were 4 bases for V and 8 bases for J; bases not matched to a gene: 13. This chain's CDR3 is CASSPSFRGASGYTF. The CDR3 DNA reads TGTGCCAGCAGCCCGTCCTTCAGGGGGGCGAGCGGCTACACCTTC.

This clonotype came up many times. The chain links TRBV27 to TRBJ2-7; D tentatively reads TRBD1 or TRBD2 (5 bases each). The V end was cut by 6 bases, the J end by 7 bases, with 19 bases between. Germline V gene data show CDR1 as MNHEY and CDR2 as SMNVEV (reference sequence). The CDR3 covers 14 residues. CDR3 sequence: CASSSGLAGSEQYF. For the CDR3, the DNA is TGTGCCAGCAGCTCAGGGCTAGCCGGGTCGGAGCAGTACTTC.

The chain carries TRBV9 and TRBJ1-5, with 10 nucleotides matching TRBD1. The germline V gene encodes CDR1 SGDLS and CDR2 YYNGEE. The CDR3 has 15 residues. The J segment lost 7 bases and the V segment lost 4 bases, leaving 8 bases of the junction unmatched. CDR3 sequence reads: CASSPQGTGEQPQHF. CDR3 nucleotide sequence: TGTGCCAGCAGCCCTCAAGGGACAGGGGAGCAGCCCCAGCATTTT.

This clonotype appeared a few times. The V and J genes are TRBV7-2 and TRBJ2-1, with TRBD2 identical over 9 bases. Germline values: CDR1 SGHTA, CDR2 FQGNSA. CDR3 length: 16 amino acids. With 1 base clipped from V and 5 bases from J, the junction kept 6 bases outside the gene matches. The CDR3: CASSLGPAGGHNEQFF. CDR3 DNA sequence: TGTGCCAGCAGCTTAGGTCCAGCGGGAGGCCACAATGAGCAGTTCTTC.

This clonotype has just a few counts. The chain has TRBV4-3 and TRBJ2-1, with 8 bases aligning to TRBD2. Trimming took 3 bases from V and 5 from J; bases not matched to a gene: 12. CDR1 and CDR2 (germline): LGHNA, YSLEER. CDR3 length equals 17 residues. The CDR3 DNA reads as TGCGCCAGCAGCCACCAGCCACCCGGGAGGGCCAACAATGAGCAGTTCTTC. Its protein product is CASSHQPPGRANNEQFF.

This clonotype was observed a few times. The chain uses TRBV7-2 and TRBJ2-5; 8 nucleotides match TRBD1. The CDR3 is 16 residues long. CDR1 is SGHTA and CDR2 is FQGNSA in the germline V gene. J was trimmed by 4 bases and V by 1 base; bases with no gene match: 8. This chain's CDR3 is CASSLGVGQGAETQYF. In nucleotides, the CDR3 is TGTGCCAGCAGCTTAGGCGTCGGGCAGGGGGCAGAGACCCAGTACTTC.

This clonotype came up a few times. This chain joins TRBV7-9 and TRBJ2-7, with 7 nucleotides matching TRBD2. Trimming at V came to 5 bases and at J to 4 bases, leaving 11 bases not matched to a gene. The CDR3 has 15 residues. CDR1 is SEHNR and CDR2 is FQNEAQ in the germline V gene (reference sequence). CDR3 nucleotide sequence: TGTGCCAGCAGCCGGGGAGGACTAGATGTGTACGAGCAGTACTTC. Its protein product is CASSRGGLDVYEQYF. Supplemented by reference TRBV7-9 and TRBJ2-7, the full variable domain reads DTGVSQNPRHKITKRGQNVTFRCDPISEHNRLYWYRQTLGQGPEFLTYFQNEAQLEKSRLLSDRFSAERPKGSFSTLEIQRTEQGDSAMYLCASSRGGLDVYEQYFGPGTRLTVT.

This clonotype was observed a few times. V and J are TRBV12-3 or TRBV12-4 and TRBJ2-7; 7 bases are shared with TRBD1. The CDR3 is made up of 15 amino acids. The ends lost 2 bases at V and 2 bases at J; junction bases unmatched: 6. The CDR3 protein is CASSLRWDSTYEQYF. Written as DNA, the CDR3 is TGTGCCAGCAGTTTAAGGTGGGACAGTACCTACGAGCAGTACTTC.

This clonotype occurred a few times. Sequence at one end of the junction differs from germline and may be a read error. The chain has TRBV6-6 and TRBJ2-1; tentative D call: TRBD2 (6 bases). The CDR3 spans 14 residues. Germline CDR1 and CDR2: MNHNY and SVGAGI (reference sequence). As DNA, the CDR3 is TGTGCCAGCACTTACCGGGAGCGGTGGAATGAGCAGTTCTTC. Its protein is CASTYRERWNEQFF.

Only a few counts were recorded for this clonotype. The chain uses TRBV9 and TRBJ1-1; D ambiguous. The germline V gene encodes CDR1 SGDLS and CDR2 YYNGEE. CDR3 size: 13 residues. The germline V and J ends were trimmed by 0 bases and 1 base, with 4 bases remaining between them. CDR3 loop: CASSVAWNTEAFF. The CDR3 region has the DNA TGTGCCAGCAGCGTAGCATGGAACACTGAAGCTTTCTTT.

The sample holds one count of this clonotype. A read error may account for a junction end that differs from germline. The genes are TRBV4-3 and TRBJ1-2; TRBD1 agrees at 8 bases. The germline CDR1 and CDR2 sequences are LGHNA and YSLEER. The CDR3 runs to 15 residues. The CDR3 is CASGQGQGTIRGYTF. The CDR3 DNA reads TGCGCCAGCGGCCAAGGACAGGGAACGATTCGTGGCTACACCTTC.

This clonotype was detected many times. V usage is TRBV6-5 and J usage is TRBJ2-7; D perhaps matches TRBD1 (6 bases). Looked up from germline, CDR1 is MNHEY and CDR2 is SVGAGI. V lost 5 bases, J lost 6 bases, and 14 bases lay in between. The CDR3 is 13 amino acids. The CDR3: CASSSHRAIEQYF. The CDR3 nucleotides are TGTGCCAGCAGTAGCCACAGGGCAATCGAGCAGTACTTC.

The chain has TRBV5-1 and TRBJ2-3; D might be TRBD2 (5 bases). Trimming left V 1 base short and J 0 bases short, with 9 bases between. This CDR3 spans 15 amino acids. Germline V gene data show CDR1 as SGHRS and CDR2 as YFSETQ. This chain's CDR3 is CASSLSRLSTDTQYF. The CDR3 coding sequence is TGCGCCAGCAGCTTGTCGCGACTAAGCACAGATACGCAGTATTTT.

The CDR3 loop is CASSLFRQGAEETQYF. The CDR3 nucleotides are TGTGCCAGCAGTTTATTTAGACAGGGGGCTGAAGAGACCCAGTACTTC. The chain couples TRBV27 to TRBJ2-7; TRBD1 matches at 10 bases. TRBJ2-5 matches the DNA end more closely, so the J call is doubtful. CDR1 is MNHEY, CDR2 SMNVEV, per germline (reference sequence). CDR3 length equals 16 residues.

This clonotype was detected ten times or more. This chain joins TRBV7-2 and TRBJ2-7, with D unclear. Trimming stripped 5 bases from V and 5 bases from J, with 19 bases between. The CDR3 consists of 15 residues. Germline V gene data show CDR1 as SGHTA and CDR2 as FQGNSA. DNA of the CDR3: TGTGCCAGCAGCCCAGGCACGGCTAGTCAAAACGAGCAGTACTTC. Its translation is CASSPGTASQNEQYF.

The CDR3 sequence: CSARAQRGEDTQYF. CDR3 coding DNA: TGCAGTGCTAGAGCCCAGCGGGGGGAAGATACGCAGTATTTT. V usage is TRBV20-1 and J usage is TRBJ2-3; 9 bases line up with TRBD2. CDR3 length equals 14 residues. V was clipped by 1 base and J by 5 bases; unmatched bases: 4. Germline values: CDR1 DFQATT, CDR2 SNEGSKA (reference sequence).

This clonotype came up a few times. CDR3 nucleotides: TGCGCCAGCAGCTTCGATCTATCTGGCTACGAGCAGTACTTC. Its protein is CASSFDLSGYEQYF. This chain connects TRBV5-1 to TRBJ2-7, with D uncertain. Trimming left V 2 bases short and J 3 bases short, with 12 bases between. Germline V gives CDR1 SGHRS, CDR2 YFSETQ. This CDR3 region has 14 residues.

This clonotype was counted many times. The rearrangement links TRBV7-2 to TRBJ2-7; 12 nucleotides align to TRBD2. The V gene's germline CDR1 is SGHTA and CDR2 FQGNSA. Germline trimming cut 4 bases from V and 1 base from J; bases unmatched to any gene: 2. CDR3 length: 15 residues. As DNA, the CDR3 is TGTGCCAGCAGCTCGGGACTAGCGGGTTCCTACGAGCAGTACTTC. It yields the protein CASSSGLAGSYEQYF.

The chain joins TRBV6-5 to TRBJ1-1; possible D gene TRBD1, 6 bases. V gave up 0 bases and J gave up 4 bases, with 18 bases separating them. Germline values: CDR1 MNHEY, CDR2 SVGAGI. This CDR3 is built from 17 residues. CDR3 region: CASSYSRRGTISTEAFF. The CDR3 bases are TGTGCCAGCAGTTACTCGCGAAGGGGGACAATTTCCACTGAAGCTTTCTTT.

This clonotype appeared a few times. This sequence joins TRBV7-2 and TRBJ2-7, with 7 bases identical to TRBD2. CDR1 SGHTA and CDR2 FQGNSA come from the germline V gene. V lost 1 base, J lost 7 bases, and 13 bases stayed unmatched. The CDR3 is 16 residues long. CDR3 in amino acids: CASSLEAGRGVGEQYF. CDR3 nucleotides: TGTGCCAGCAGCTTAGAAGCAGGGAGGGGCGTGGGGGAGCAGTACTTC.

The chain joins TRBV27 to TRBJ2-7; D is possibly TRBD1 or TRBD2 (5 bases each). Trimming removed 8 bases at V and 2 bases at J, with 16 bases between. Germline lookup yields CDR1 MNHEY and CDR2 SMNVEV (reference sequence). The CDR3 length is 14 residues. The CDR3, as DNA: TGTGCCAGCGGGACCTGGGGTAGGGCCTACGAGCAGTACTTC. Its translation: CASGTWGRAYEQYF.

The CDR3 sequence: CSVVASGVWGGGGWTEAFF. The CDR3 region has the DNA TGCAGCGTTGTGGCCTCGGGGGTGTGGGGAGGGGGGGGTTGGACTGAAGCTTTCTTT. This chain joins TRBV29-1 and TRBJ1-1; possible D gene TRBD1, 6 bases. The CDR3 consists of 19 residues. The ends were cut back, 4 bases at V and 5 bases at J, with 32 bases in the middle. Germline CDR1 SQVTM, CDR2 ANQGSEA.

The chain recombines TRBV20-1 with TRBJ2-7; no clear D. Germline V gives CDR1 DFQATT, CDR2 SNEGSKA (reference sequence). V shed 3 bases and J shed 7 bases, with 16 bases lying between them. The CDR3 covers 13 residues. The CDR3 nucleotides are TGCAGTGCTAGCATCCGCTTCGTAGGGGAGCAGTACTTC. Translated: CSASIRFVGEQYF.

The gene calls are TRBV6-4 and TRBJ2-1; the D gene is possibly TRBD1 (8 bases). The CDR3 is 15 residues long. Trimming removed 7 bases from V and 5 bases from J, with 18 bases in between. Per the germline V gene, CDR1 is MRHNA and CDR2 is SNTAGT. DNA of the CDR3: TGTGCCAGCACTCCAGGGGGCGGGAGCCACAATGAGCAGTTCTTC. Its protein is CASTPGGGSHNEQFF.

V is TRBV11-2 and J is TRBJ2-1; 8 bases line up with TRBD2. Germline-derived CDR1 and CDR2 are SGHAT and FQNNGV. The CDR3 extends over 18 amino acids. After removal of 0 bases from V and 5 bases from J, the junction contained 12 bases not matched to a gene. CDR3 protein: CASSLDEVHVRGDNEQFF. The CDR3 DNA is TGTGCCAGCAGCTTAGATGAGGTTCACGTGCGGGGGGACAATGAGCAGTTCTTC.